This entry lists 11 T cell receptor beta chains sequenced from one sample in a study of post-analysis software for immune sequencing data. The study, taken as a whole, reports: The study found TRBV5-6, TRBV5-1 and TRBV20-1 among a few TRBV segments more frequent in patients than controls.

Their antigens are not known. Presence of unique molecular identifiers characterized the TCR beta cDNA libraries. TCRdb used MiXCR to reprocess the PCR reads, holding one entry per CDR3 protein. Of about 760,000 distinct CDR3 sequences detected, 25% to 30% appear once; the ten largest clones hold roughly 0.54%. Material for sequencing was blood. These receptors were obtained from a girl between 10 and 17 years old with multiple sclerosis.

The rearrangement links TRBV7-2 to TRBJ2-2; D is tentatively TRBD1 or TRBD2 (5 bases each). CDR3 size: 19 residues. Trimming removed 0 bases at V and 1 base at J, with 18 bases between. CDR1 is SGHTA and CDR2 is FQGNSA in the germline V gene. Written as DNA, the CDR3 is TGTGCCAGCAGCTTAGCCCGGGGCCAGGGAAGGTTGAACACCGGGGAGCTGTTTTTT. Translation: CASSLARGQGRLNTGELFF.

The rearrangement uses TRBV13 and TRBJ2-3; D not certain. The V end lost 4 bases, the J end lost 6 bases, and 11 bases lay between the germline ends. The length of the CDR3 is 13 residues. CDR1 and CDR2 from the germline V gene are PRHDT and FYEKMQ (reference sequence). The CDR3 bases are TGTGCCAGCAGCTACCAGCGAGCGGATACGCAGTATTTT. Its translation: CASSYQRADTQYF.

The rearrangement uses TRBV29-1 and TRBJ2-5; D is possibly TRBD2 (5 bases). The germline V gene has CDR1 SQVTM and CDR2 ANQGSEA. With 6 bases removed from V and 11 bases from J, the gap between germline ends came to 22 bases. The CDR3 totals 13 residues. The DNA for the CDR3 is TGCAGCGTAGCGGAAAGCTCCTACAATGAGCAGTACTTC. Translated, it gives CSVAESSYNEQYF.

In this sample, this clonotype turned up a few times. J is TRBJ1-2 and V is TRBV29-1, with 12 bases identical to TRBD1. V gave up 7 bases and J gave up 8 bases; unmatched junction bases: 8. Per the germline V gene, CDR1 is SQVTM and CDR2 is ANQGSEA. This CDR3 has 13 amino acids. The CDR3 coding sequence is TGCAGCGGATCGGGGACAGGGGGCGGCGGCTACACCTTC. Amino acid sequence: CSGSGTGGGGYTF.

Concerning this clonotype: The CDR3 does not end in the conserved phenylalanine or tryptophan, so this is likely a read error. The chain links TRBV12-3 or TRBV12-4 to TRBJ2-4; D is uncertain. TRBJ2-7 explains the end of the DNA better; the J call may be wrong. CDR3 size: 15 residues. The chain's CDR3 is CASTNNEAANYEQYC. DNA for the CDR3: TGTGCCAGCACCAACAACGAGGCGGCTAACTACGAGCAGTACTGC.

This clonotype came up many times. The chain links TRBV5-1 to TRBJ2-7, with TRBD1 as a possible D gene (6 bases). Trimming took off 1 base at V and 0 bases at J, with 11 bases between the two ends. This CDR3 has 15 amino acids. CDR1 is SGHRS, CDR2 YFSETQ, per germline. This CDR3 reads CASSLRDTISYEQYF. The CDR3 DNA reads TGCGCCAGCAGCTTGAGGGACACCATCTCCTACGAGCAGTACTTC. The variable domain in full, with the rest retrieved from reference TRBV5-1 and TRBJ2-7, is KAGVTQTPRYLIKTRGQQVTLSCSPISGHRSVSWYQQTPGQGLQFLFEYFSETQRNKGNFPGRFSGRQFSNSRSEMNVSTLELGDSALYLCASSLRDTISYEQYFGPGTRLTVT.

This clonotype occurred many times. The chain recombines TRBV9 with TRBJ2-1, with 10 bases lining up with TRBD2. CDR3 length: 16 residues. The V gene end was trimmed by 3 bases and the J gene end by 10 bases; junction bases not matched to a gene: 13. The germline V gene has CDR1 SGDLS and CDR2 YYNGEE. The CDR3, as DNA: TGTGCCAGCAGCGGGCTCAGGGGTAGCGGGGGGCTGGAGCAGTTCTTC. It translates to CASSGLRGSGGLEQFF.

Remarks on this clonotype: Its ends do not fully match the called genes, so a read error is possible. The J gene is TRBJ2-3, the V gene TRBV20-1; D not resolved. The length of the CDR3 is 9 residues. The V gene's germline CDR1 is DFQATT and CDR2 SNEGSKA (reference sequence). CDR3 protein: CSARVAQYF. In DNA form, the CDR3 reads TGCAGTGCCAGAGTAGCGCAGTATTTT.

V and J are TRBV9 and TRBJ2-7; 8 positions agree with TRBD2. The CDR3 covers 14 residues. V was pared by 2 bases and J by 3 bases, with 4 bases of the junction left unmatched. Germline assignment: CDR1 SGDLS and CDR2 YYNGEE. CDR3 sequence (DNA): TGTGCCAGCAGCGTGGGACTAGGCGGCTACGAGCAGTACTTC. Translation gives CASSVGLGGYEQYF.

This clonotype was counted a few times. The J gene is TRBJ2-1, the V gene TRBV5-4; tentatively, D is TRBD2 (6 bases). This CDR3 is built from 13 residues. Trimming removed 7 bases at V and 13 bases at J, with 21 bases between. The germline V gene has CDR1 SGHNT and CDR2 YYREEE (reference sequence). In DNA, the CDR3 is TGTGCCAGCTCTCCCGGGAGAGAGAGGCCCCAGTTCTTC. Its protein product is CASSPGRERPQFF.

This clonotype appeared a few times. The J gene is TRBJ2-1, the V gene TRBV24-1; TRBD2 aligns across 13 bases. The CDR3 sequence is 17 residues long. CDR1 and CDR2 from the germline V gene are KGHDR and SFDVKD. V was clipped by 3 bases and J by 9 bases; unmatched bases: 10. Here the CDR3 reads CATSDGGTSGDSGEQFF. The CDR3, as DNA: TGTGCCACCAGTGATGGTGGGACTAGCGGGGATTCTGGTGAGCAGTTCTTC.